This T cell receptor beta chain was sequenced during a study of memory CD4+ T cells and cytomegalovirus serostatus. Study findings and constraints: CD4+ memory repertoires contained about two fifths of the roughly 160 reported CMV TCRbeta sequences.

Using immunoSEQ multiplex PCR, the repertoire was profiled, and TCRdb retains in-frame clones only, with some absent. The sample includes more than 35,000 clones, 79% of them seen just once. On this clone: Its antigen is as yet unknown.

The sort gate was single viable CD3+CD4+CD8-CD45RO+ cells for memory CD4+ T cells. Serostatus was set by detecting CMV pp150, pp28, p38, p52 IgG. This receptor was taken from an adult in good health and CMV-seropositive. Sequenced input: memory CD4+ T cells from blood.

The DNA of the CDR3 is TGTGCCAGCTACAGGGAAAGGTCACCCCTCCACTTT. Its protein is CASYRERSPLHF. The J gene is TRBJ1-6, the V gene TRBV2; weak D call: TRBD1 (6 bases). CDR1 and CDR2 from the germline V gene are SNHLY and FYNNEI. Between the trimmed V and J ends, which lost 8 bases and 10 bases, there was a span of 12 bases. The CDR3 loop spans 12 amino acids. Based on the CDR3 plus reference TRBV2 and TRBJ1-6, the full variable domain is EPEVTQTPSHQVTQMGQEVILRCVPISNHLYFYWYRQILGQKVEFLVSFYNNEISEKSEIFDDQFSVERPDGSNFTLKIRSTKLEDSAMYFCASYRERSPLHFGNGTRLTVT.